The entry that follows covers one TCR beta chain sequence. Its antigen remains unknown. Germline V gene sequence: CDR1 MNHEY, CDR2 SVGAGI. Trimming took 5 bases from V and 5 from J, leaving 19 bases between them. This CDR3 region has 15 residues. The data stem from a study of cytomegalovirus exposure and HLA in healthy donors. This table comes from immunoSEQ multiplex PCR, and its TCRdb copy is limited to in-frame clones, with some not included. The profile shows 150,000 to 180,000 clones, 80% to 90% of them singletons. General study points: Reported performance of the classifier showed diagnosis of cytomegalovirus status with high specificity and sensitivity.

The V gene is TRBV6-5, the J gene TRBJ2-7; weak D call: TRBD2 (6 bases). The sequence derives from a man in his late teens or twenties in good health and CMV-seropositive. The sample was PBMCs. As DNA, the CDR3 is TGTGCCAGCAGTCCTTCCGGCGGGGCCGAAGACGAGCAGTACTTC. It yields the protein CASSPSGGAEDEQYF.